The next 20 T cell receptor beta chains were all read from a single sample in a study of a mutant IDH1 vaccine in newly diagnosed glioma. No antigens are known for them. Profiled with immunoSEQ multiplex PCR; TCRdb holds only in-frame clones, not every one. The profile covers 110,000 or so clones, with roughly 88% appearing a single time and 0.5% to 0.65% taken by the ten largest. The time point is: week 11, during vaccination. Doses comprised 300 ug of mutant IDH1 20-mer peptide each, plus topical imiquimod. Source: PBMCs, taken from a glioma patient whose treatment included an IDH1 peptide vaccine. These receptor sequences come from a woman aged 45-59 years with glioma.

V gene TRBV28 combines with J gene TRBJ2-7; TRBD1 agrees at 7 bases. V was clipped by 6 bases and J by 2 bases; unmatched bases: 7. The CDR3 spans 14 residues. Germline V gene data show CDR1 as MDHEN and CDR2 as SYDVKM. The CDR3 protein is CASRPGQPTYEQYF. The CDR3 nucleotides are TGTGCCAGCAGGCCGGGACAGCCGACCTACGAGCAGTACTTC.

The gene calls are TRBV9 and TRBJ2-2; D not resolved. The V and J ends lost 0 bases and 8 bases respectively, with 11 bases between them. Per germline, CDR1 SGDLS and CDR2 YYNGEE. This CDR3 is 14 amino acids long. The CDR3 nucleotides read TGTGCCAGCAGCGTAGAAGGGCGAGGAGGGGAGCTGTTTTTT. This sequence encodes CASSVEGRGGELFF.

Only a few counts were recorded for this clone. The V and J genes are TRBV30 and TRBJ1-1; D is ambiguous. The germline V and J ends were trimmed by 4 bases and 0 bases, with 6 bases remaining between them. From germline, CDR1 is GTSNPN and CDR2 SVGIG (reference sequence). The CDR3 totals 12 residues. CDR3 in amino acids: CAWIEMNTEAFF. The CDR3 nucleotides are TGTGCCTGGATTGAGATGAACACTGAAGCTTTCTTT.

V usage is TRBV27 and J usage is TRBJ1-1; 10 bases are a match to TRBD1. Looked up from germline, CDR1 is MNHEY and CDR2 is SMNVEV (reference sequence). This CDR3 is 16 amino acids long. The ends lost 9 bases at V and 0 bases at J; junction bases unmatched: 10. CDR3: CASSGTGASMNTEAFF. CDR3 coding DNA: TGTGCCAGTTCCGGGACAGGGGCTTCTATGAACACTGAAGCTTTCTTT.

This clone was picked up a small number of times. The V gene is TRBV10-3, the J gene TRBJ1-1; weak D call: TRBD1 (6 bases). Between the trimmed V and J ends, which lost 7 bases and 0 bases, there was a span of 9 bases. Per germline, CDR1 ENHRY and CDR2 SYGVKD. This CDR3 is built from 13 residues. The CDR3 reads CAIKTGLNTEAFF. In DNA, the CDR3 is TGTGCCATCAAAACAGGGCTGAACACTGAAGCTTTCTTT.

The chain couples TRBV4-1 to TRBJ2-7; D is uncertain. This CDR3 is built from 13 residues. Germline assignment: CDR1 MGHRA and CDR2 YSYEKL. V was clipped by 1 base and J by 3 bases, with 7 bases between them. CDR3 protein: CASSQGLGYEQYF. For the CDR3, the DNA is TGCGCCAGCAGCCAAGGTCTAGGCTACGAGCAGTACTTC.

The rearrangement joins TRBV19 to TRBJ1-2; no reliable D call. CDR1 and CDR2 from the germline V gene are LNHDA and SQIVND (reference sequence). V was pared by 4 bases and J by 6 bases, with 18 bases between. The CDR3 is 15 amino acids. The DNA for the CDR3 is TGTGCCAGTAGTACCGGCCGCCCTATAAGCGATGGCTACACCTTC. Protein sequence: CASSTGRPISDGYTF.

DNA for the CDR3: TGTGCCAGCTCACCAAGGGCCGGGGACGAGCAGTACTTC. As protein: CASSPRAGDEQYF. V and J are TRBV18 and TRBJ2-7; D may be TRBD2 (5 bases). With 2 bases removed from V and 5 bases from J, the gap between germline ends came to 10 bases. The CDR3 has 13 residues. Germline V gene sequence: CDR1 KGHSH, CDR2 LQKENI.

The chain couples TRBV11-1 to TRBJ2-1, with TRBD2 matching 12 bases. The ends lost 5 bases at V and 6 bases at J; junction bases unmatched: 8. The germline V gene encodes CDR1 SGHAT and CDR2 FQDESV (reference sequence). The length of the CDR3 is 16 residues. CDR3 coding DNA: TGTGCCAGCAGCCCTACTAGCGGGAGGTTCGGCAATGAGCAGTTCTTC. It translates to CASSPTSGRFGNEQFF.

V gene TRBV5-6 combines with J gene TRBJ2-7; D is ambiguous. The CDR3 runs 14 residues. Germline loops: CDR1 SGHDT, CDR2 YYEEEE. V was shortened by 4 bases and J by 5 bases, with 16 bases between the two germline ends. As DNA, the CDR3 is TGTGCCAGCAGCCTGGGCTCCCGAACCCACGAGCAGTACTTC. Translation gives CASSLGSRTHEQYF.

V and J are TRBV9 and TRBJ2-7; TRBD1 matches 7 bases. Germline V CDR1 and CDR2: SGDLS, YYNGEE. The CDR3 has 15 residues. Losses at the gene ends were 2 bases for V and 1 base for J; bases not matched to a gene: 6. The CDR3 protein is CASSVSGTDSYEQYF. For the CDR3, the DNA is TGTGCCAGCAGCGTCTCGGGGACAGATTCCTACGAGCAGTACTTC.

The CDR3 region has the DNA TGTGCCAGCGGGGGTGAAAAACTGTTTTTT. Its translation is CASGGEKLFF. The chain joins TRBV2 to TRBJ1-4; D possibly corresponds to TRBD1 (5 bases). The CDR3 is 10 residues long. CDR1 and CDR2 from the germline V gene are SNHLY and FYNNEI. The V and J ends lost 8 bases and 7 bases respectively, with 5 bases between them. Drawing the rest from reference TRBV2 and TRBJ1-4, the complete variable domain is EPEVTQTPSHQVTQMGQEVILRCVPISNHLYFYWYRQILGQKVEFLVSFYNNEISEKSEIFDDQFSVERPDGSNFTLKIRSTKLEDSAMYFCASGGEKLFFGSGTQLSVL.

The V call is TRBV5-1, the J call TRBJ2-7; 11 bases are a match to TRBD1. V was clipped by 4 bases and J by 6 bases; unmatched bases: 6. The CDR3 is 14 amino acids. Germline CDR1 and CDR2: SGHRS and YFSETQ. The CDR3 here is CASSPGQGEVEQYF. The CDR3 bases are TGCGCCAGCAGCCCGGGACAGGGGGAGGTCGAGCAGTACTTC.

The V and J genes are TRBV19 and TRBJ1-4; 10 bases are shared with TRBD1. The CDR3 length is 12 residues. CDR1 and CDR2 from the germline V gene are LNHDA and SQIVND (reference sequence). Losses at the gene ends were 10 bases for V and 8 bases for J; bases not matched to a gene: 4. CDR3 amino acids: CATRDRGEKLFF. CDR3 in DNA: TGTGCCACCCGGGACAGGGGAGAAAAACTGTTTTTT. The full variable domain, in which reference TRBV19 and TRBJ1-4 provide the parts outside the CDR3, is DGGITQSPKYLFRKEGQNVTLSCEQNLNHDAMYWYRQDPGQGLRLIYYSQIVNDFQKGDIAEGYSVSREKKESFPLTVTSAQKNPTAFYLCATRDRGEKLFFGSGTQLSVL.

The chain joins TRBV28 to TRBJ1-5; D might be TRBD1 (5 bases). Per the germline V gene, CDR1 is MDHEN and CDR2 is SYDVKM. Trimming stripped 11 bases from V and 4 bases from J, with 12 bases between. This CDR3 comprises 12 residues. CDR3 sequence (DNA): TGTGCCTCCTTAGGGGCTAATCAGCCCCAGCATTTT. This translates into CASLGANQPQHF.

The rearrangement links TRBV27 to TRBJ2-7; a possible D gene is TRBD1 (6 bases). This CDR3 has 14 amino acids. V was shortened by 1 base and J by 0 bases, with 7 bases between the two germline ends. Germline CDR1 MNHEY, CDR2 SMNVEV (reference sequence). CDR3 protein: CASSLLTGSYEQYF. CDR3 sequence (DNA): TGTGCCAGCAGTTTATTGACAGGCTCCTACGAGCAGTACTTC.

The V and J genes are TRBV10-3 and TRBJ2-1; 10 positions agree with TRBD2. Germline CDR1 is ENHRY and CDR2 is SYGVKD. The length of the CDR3 is 15 residues. J gave up 7 bases and V 6 bases, and 9 bases lay outside the gene matches. The chain's CDR3 is CAIRDTGLAWNEQFF. The CDR3 nucleotides read TGTGCCATCAGGGACACGGGACTAGCGTGGAATGAGCAGTTCTTC.

The chain combines TRBV9 with TRBJ1-6; D remains unclear. V was cut by 0 bases and J by 11 bases, with 12 bases left in between. Germline V lookup: CDR1 SGDLS, CDR2 YYNGEE. The CDR3 is made up of 14 amino acids. The CDR3 sequence is CASSVEGQATPLHF. The DNA for the CDR3 is TGTGCCAGCAGCGTAGAGGGCCAGGCAACACCCCTCCACTTT.

The CDR3 bases are TGTGCCAGCAGCTTACTCGTACGCGAGCAGTACTTC. It specifies CASSLLVREQYF. The rearrangement links TRBV11-2 to TRBJ2-7; D not resolved. The CDR3 sequence is 12 residues long. V lost 2 bases and J lost 6, with 8 bases in between. The germline V gene encodes CDR1 SGHAT and CDR2 FQNNGV.

This clone occurred once. The chain carries TRBV7-2 and TRBJ2-7, with 11 bases lining up with TRBD2. Germline lookup yields CDR1 SGHTA and CDR2 FQGNSA. The CDR3 consists of 15 residues. V lost 4 bases and J lost 4; bases outside the gene matches: 6. The CDR3 nucleotides read TGTGCCAGCAGCTATGTAGCGGGAGGGCCTTACGAGCAGTACTTC. It yields the protein CASSYVAGGPYEQYF.